This entry lists 9 T cell receptor beta chains sequenced from one sample in a study of identical twins. TCRdb analysed the 5' RACE reads with MiXCR anew, one entry per CDR3 protein. Among about 290,000 distinct CDR3 sequences listed, more than 8% were seen once. These data were also filed under a second study, of yellow fever vaccine responses in identical twins.

Sequencing used CD8+ T cells sorted from blood. The receptors come from a young woman in good health.

This clonotype was counted at least ten times. The chain links TRBV12-3 or TRBV12-4 to TRBJ2-7; possibly TRBD2 for D (7 bases). This CDR3 contains 15 residues. The V and J ends lost 5 bases and 0 bases respectively, with 14 bases between them. In DNA form, the CDR3 reads TGTGCCAGCAGTCCGCCGGGGGGCGACTCCTACGAGCAGTACTTC. Encoded protein: CASSPPGGDSYEQYF.

This clonotype was detected only a few times. The chain joins TRBV4-3 to TRBJ2-7; 7 bases match TRBD1. Trimming removed 0 bases from V and 2 bases from J; junction bases left unmatched: 10. Germline V gene data show CDR1 as LGHNA and CDR2 as YSLEER. This CDR3 has 17 residues. In DNA form, the CDR3 reads TGCGCCAGCAGCCAAGAAACAGGGGCCATCCCACCCTACGAGCAGTACTTC. It specifies CASSQETGAIPPYEQYF.

This clonotype has a handful of counts. This chain links TRBV10-3 with TRBJ1-1, with D tentatively TRBD1 (5 bases). The CDR3 is made up of 15 amino acids. Germline V gives CDR1 ENHRY, CDR2 SYGVKD. Trimming removed 4 bases from V and 3 bases from J, with 15 bases in between. CDR3 sequence: CAISGSGMEDTEAFF. CDR3 in DNA: TGTGCCATCAGTGGGTCAGGGATGGAGGACACTGAAGCTTTCTTT.

The table lists this clonotype with a few counts. The chain couples TRBV5-5 to TRBJ2-1; 12 positions match TRBD2. The junction had 6 bases not matched to a gene; V was cut back by 0 bases and J by 2 bases. Germline V gene data show CDR1 as SGHKS and CDR2 as YYEKEE (reference sequence). This CDR3 spans 18 amino acids. The CDR3 protein is CASSLDGLAGFAYNEQFF. DNA of the CDR3: TGTGCCAGCAGCTTGGATGGACTAGCGGGGTTCGCCTACAATGAGCAGTTCTTC.

Ten or more counts support this clonotype. V gene TRBV4-3 combines with J gene TRBJ2-3; tentatively, D is TRBD1 or TRBD2 (5 bases each). CDR3 length: 15 residues. Germline CDR1 is LGHNA and CDR2 is YSLEER. V was pared by 0 bases and J by 5 bases, with 12 bases between. Here the CDR3 reads CASSQEAQAGDTQYF. CDR3 DNA sequence: TGCGCCAGCAGCCAAGAGGCACAGGCGGGAGATACGCAGTATTTT.

The chain links TRBV30 to TRBJ2-7, with D tentatively TRBD2 (5 bases). Germline CDR1 reads GTSNPN; CDR2 reads SVGIG (reference sequence). The CDR3 sequence is 12 residues long. With 5 bases removed from V and 3 bases from J, the gap between germline ends came to 11 bases. In DNA, the CDR3 is TGTGCCTGGGCCGAGGGCCGCTACGAGCAGTACTTC. It is translated as CAWAEGRYEQYF.

The rearrangement links TRBV2 to TRBJ2-7, with D uncertain. The CDR3 totals 13 residues. Trimming pared 3 bases from V and 6 bases from J, leaving 12 bases between. Germline V gene lookup returns CDR1 SNHLY and CDR2 FYNNEI. This chain's CDR3 is CASSEPTPSEQYF. Written as DNA, the CDR3 is TGTGCCAGCAGTGAGCCGACCCCCTCCGAGCAGTACTTC.

This clonotype was counted between two and nine times. The CDR3 region has the DNA TGTGCCAGCGCCCGACAGATCTCCTACGAGCAGTACTTC. As protein: CASARQISYEQYF. The chain carries TRBV27 and TRBJ2-7, with D possibly matching TRBD1 (5 bases). Germline values: CDR1 MNHEY, CDR2 SMNVEV (reference sequence). Trimming removed 8 bases at V and 0 bases at J, with 11 bases between. The length of the CDR3 is 13 residues.

This clonotype occurred many times. The V call is TRBV5-6, the J call TRBJ1-4; no reliable D call. V lost 4 bases and J 8 bases, leaving 21 bases between the germline ends. Looked up from germline, CDR1 is SGHDT and CDR2 is YYEEEE. The CDR3 extends over 16 amino acids. Written as DNA, the CDR3 is TGTGCCAGCAGCGCTACCTCGGGATTCAAAGGGGAAAAACTGTTTTTT. It encodes CASSATSGFKGEKLFF.